The 32 T cell receptor beta chains given below trace back to one sample, sequenced in a study of blood T cell repertoires in COVID-19. Clones were read by immunoSEQ multiplex PCR, and TCRdb kept only the in-frame ones, dropping some. Of about 110,000 clones in the sample, about four fifths are singletons; the top ten hold over 15%. Sample: peripheral blood. These receptor sequences come from a woman older than 75 with acute or convalescent COVID-19.

This clone was seen a single time. V gene TRBV10-3 combines with J gene TRBJ2-7; 8 bases are a match to TRBD1. With V trimmed by 10 bases and J by 6 bases, 11 bases remained unmatched. This CDR3 has 13 amino acids. Germline assignment: CDR1 ENHRY and CDR2 SYGVKD. In DNA form, the CDR3 reads TGTGCCACCTTACAGGGGGTAGACCGCGAGCAGTACTTC. Translating it yields CATLQGVDREQYF.

This clone was found a few times. This chain links TRBV28 with TRBJ2-5, with 10 bases lining up with TRBD1. The CDR3 spans 16 residues. J gave up 2 bases and V 6 bases, and 9 bases lay outside the gene matches. Germline V gene lookup returns CDR1 MDHEN and CDR2 SYDVKM. The CDR3 spells CASSFTPGQGQETQYF. The DNA for the CDR3 is TGTGCCAGCAGCTTTACCCCGGGACAGGGGCAAGAGACCCAGTACTTC.

This chain connects TRBV11-2 to TRBJ1-2; D is perhaps TRBD1 (6 bases). Germline values: CDR1 SGHAT, CDR2 FQNNGV. This CDR3 is built from 15 residues. The V and J ends lost 2 bases and 6 bases respectively, with 16 bases between them. The CDR3 DNA reads TGTGCCAGCAGCTTATCGGGGACACTCAGGGATGGCTACACCTTC. Translated, it gives CASSLSGTLRDGYTF.

The chain carries TRBV6-6 and TRBJ1-2; D gene unclear. The germline V and J ends were trimmed by 5 bases and 8 bases, with 18 bases remaining between them. The CDR3 has 14 residues. CDR1 MNHNY and CDR2 SVGAGI come from the germline V gene (reference sequence). The CDR3 spells CASSPARRALGYTF. DNA of the CDR3: TGTGCCAGCAGTCCTGCGAGGAGGGCTCTCGGCTACACCTTC.

The chain carries TRBV28 and TRBJ2-7; maybe TRBD2 (6 bases). V was clipped by 6 bases and J by 2 bases, with 11 bases between them. Germline V gene data show CDR1 as MDHEN and CDR2 as SYDVKM. This CDR3 contains 13 residues. CDR3 nucleotide sequence: TGTGCCAGCAGCCTAGCGAGTACCTACGAGCAGTACTTC. Its protein is CASSLASTYEQYF. The variable domain in full, completed from reference TRBV28 and TRBJ2-7, reads DVKVTQSSRYLVKRTGEKVFLECVQDMDHENMFWYRQDPGLGLRLIYFSYDVKMKEKGDIPEGYSVSREKKERFSLILESASTNQTSMYLCASSLASTYEQYFGPGTRLTVT.

This sequence joins TRBV6-5 and TRBJ2-1; 15 bases match TRBD2. CDR3 size: 16 residues. V trimming: 2 bases; J trimming: 13 bases; junction bases outside the gene matches: 9. The germline V gene encodes CDR1 MNHEY and CDR2 SVGAGI. CDR3: CASSYAGLAGGPGQFF. DNA for the CDR3: TGTGCCAGCAGTTACGCCGGACTAGCGGGAGGGCCTGGTCAGTTCTTC.

The chain employs TRBV5-1 and TRBJ2-7, with 7 bases fitting TRBD2. With V trimmed by 0 bases and J by 2 bases, 2 bases remained unmatched. The CDR3 is 14 amino acids. Per the germline V gene, CDR1 is SGHRS and CDR2 is YFSETQ. Written as DNA, the CDR3 is TGCGCCAGCAGCTTGGGGGGGACTACCTACGAGCAGTACTTC. Its protein product is CASSLGGTTYEQYF.

This clone was recorded once. This chain uses TRBV6-5 with TRBJ2-7, with 11 bases identical to TRBD2. V trimming: 6 bases; J trimming: 0 bases; junction bases outside the gene matches: 1. The CDR3 contains 14 residues. The germline CDR1 and CDR2 sequences are MNHEY and SVGAGI. The CDR3 DNA is TGTGCCAGCAGGGGGACTAGCGGCTCCTACGAGCAGTACTTC. It specifies CASRGTSGSYEQYF.

This chain uses TRBV7-6 with TRBJ1-5, with D possibly being TRBD1 (6 bases). The CDR3 is made up of 16 amino acids. V shed 1 base and J shed 0 bases, with 10 bases lying between them. Germline V lookup: CDR1 SGHVS, CDR2 FNYEAQ. The CDR3 protein is CASSLVAGDSNQPQHF. The CDR3 nucleotides read TGTGCCAGCAGCTTAGTCGCAGGGGATAGCAATCAGCCCCAGCATTTT.

V and J are TRBV5-1 and TRBJ2-2; tentatively, D is TRBD2 (5 bases). CDR3 size: 14 residues. Germline V CDR1 and CDR2: SGHRS, YFSETQ. Trimming removed 4 bases at V and 7 bases at J, with 14 bases between. CDR3 sequence (DNA): TGCGCCAGCAGCGTTAGCGAGTCGAACGGGGAGCTGTTTTTT. Protein sequence: CASSVSESNGELFF.

The table lists this clone with a count of one. The J gene is TRBJ1-2, the V gene TRBV6-5, with a weak D call TRBD1 (6 bases). Per the germline V gene, CDR1 is MNHEY and CDR2 is SVGAGI. CDR3 length: 15 amino acids. Trimming pared 5 bases from V and 4 bases from J, leaving 17 bases between. CDR3 sequence: CASSRGGGERYGYTF. CDR3 coding DNA: TGTGCCAGCAGTCGTGGAGGGGGGGAACGCTATGGCTACACCTTC.

The chain combines TRBV6-6 with TRBJ2-3, with 9 bases lining up with TRBD2. The CDR3 has 14 amino acids. The germline V gene has CDR1 MNHNY and CDR2 SVGAGI (reference sequence). Trimming cost V 8 bases and J 4 bases; bases outside gene matches: 7. This CDR3 is CASVEGGRADTQYF. In DNA form, the CDR3 reads TGTGCCAGCGTTGAGGGCGGGAGGGCAGATACGCAGTATTTT.

J is TRBJ1-4 and V is TRBV7-9, with 10 bases lining up with TRBD1. Germline trimming cut 5 bases from V and 7 bases from J; bases unmatched to any gene: 4. Germline CDR1 is SEHNR and CDR2 is FQNEAQ (reference sequence). The CDR3 is 14 amino acids. CDR3 DNA: TGTGCCAGCAGCCTCGGGACAGGGGTTGAAAAACTGTTTTTT. Its translation: CASSLGTGVEKLFF.

This clone was detected once. The chain is built from TRBV24-1 and TRBJ2-1; 7 bases map to TRBD2. The trim removed 4 bases at V and 2 bases at J, leaving 7 bases unmatched. The V gene's germline CDR1 is KGHDR and CDR2 SFDVKD. There are 16 residues in the CDR3. Here the CDR3 DNA reads TGTGCCACCAGTGACCTACTAGCGCCTACCTACAATGAGCAGTTCTTC. Its translation is CATSDLLAPTYNEQFF.

This chain joins TRBV11-2 and TRBJ2-1; perhaps TRBD2 as D (6 bases). Germline V gene sequence: CDR1 SGHAT, CDR2 FQNNGV. The V gene lost 1 base and the J gene lost 3 bases, with 22 bases spanning the gap. The CDR3 consists of 19 residues. The CDR3 bases are TGTGCCAGCAGCTTAGTACCTTATGGGGCTAGCGATAGCTACAATGAGCAGTTCTTC. This sequence encodes CASSLVPYGASDSYNEQFF. Filled out from reference TRBV11-2 and TRBJ2-1, the complete variable domain reads EAGVAQSPRYKIIEKRQSVAFWCNPISGHATLYWYQQILGQGPKLLIQFQNNGVVDDSQLPKDRFSAERLKGVDSTLKIQPAKLEDSAVYLCASSLVPYGASDSYNEQFFGPGTRLTVL.

The chain couples TRBV19 to TRBJ1-5; 7 positions agree with TRBD1. Germline V gene sequence: CDR1 LNHDA, CDR2 SQIVND (reference sequence). V lost 10 bases to trimming and J lost 0 bases; unmatched junction nucleotides: 3. The CDR3 covers 13 residues. The CDR3 DNA is TGTGCCACTCAGGGGGGTAGCAATCAGCCCCAGCATTTT. This gives the protein CATQGGSNQPQHF.

This clone has a handful of counts. CDR3 in DNA: TGCGCCAGCAGCTTGGAGGTTAGCGGGAGTTCGGAGACCCAGTACTTC. The encoded protein is CASSLEVSGSSETQYF. The chain employs TRBV5-1 and TRBJ2-5; 9 positions agree with TRBD2. The V gene's germline CDR1 is SGHRS and CDR2 YFSETQ. J was trimmed by 5 bases and V by 0 bases; bases with no gene match: 8. The CDR3 runs to 16 residues.

This clone appeared a few times. This chain connects TRBV5-1 to TRBJ2-3, with D possibly TRBD2 on 5 matching bases. The CDR3 covers 14 residues. Germline CDR1 reads SGHRS; CDR2 reads YFSETQ. Trimming took 5 bases from V and 1 from J, leaving 11 bases between them. This CDR3 reads CASRNSDGTDTQYF. In DNA, the CDR3 is TGCGCCAGCAGGAATAGCGATGGCACAGATACGCAGTATTTT.

V usage is TRBV19 and J usage is TRBJ2-3; 8 bases line up with TRBD2. The CDR3 has 16 residues. From germline, CDR1 is LNHDA and CDR2 SQIVND (reference sequence). V was clipped by 4 bases and J by 3 bases; unmatched bases: 9. The CDR3 DNA reads TGTGCCAGTAGTACGGGAGGGCCGATTTTTACAGATACGCAGTATTTT. Amino acid sequence: CASSTGGPIFTDTQYF.

V is TRBV1 and J is TRBJ2-1; the table's D call TRBD2 went unverified against the DNA. TRBV1 is described as a pseudogene. The CDR3 extends over 17 amino acids. CDR3 sequence (DNA): TGCACCAGCAGAGAGGGGTTCGGGAGGGCCTACTACAATGAGCAGTTCTTC. Its protein is CTSREGFGRAYYNEQFF.

This chain links TRBV28 with TRBJ1-5; 9 bases map to TRBD1. CDR1 MDHEN and CDR2 SYDVKM come from the germline V gene. With 2 bases clipped from V and 1 base from J, the junction kept 9 bases outside the gene matches. CDR3 length: 18 amino acids. CDR3 bases: TGTGCCAGCAGTTTAGGGACAGGGTTGGTTCTCAGCAATCAGCCCCAGCATTTT. It encodes CASSLGTGLVLSNQPQHF.

The rearrangement uses TRBV6-5 and TRBJ2-5, with D perhaps matching TRBD1 (5 bases). Germline V gene data show CDR1 as MNHEY and CDR2 as SVGAGI. The CDR3 is 13 residues long. Deletions cut 6 bases from V and 4 bases from J, with 12 bases between. The CDR3 nucleotides are TGTGCCAGCAGCAGGACAAGGGGAGAGACCCAGTACTTC. This encodes CASSRTRGETQYF.

The chain combines TRBV5-1 with TRBJ2-1, with 8 bases that match TRBD2. The V segment lost 3 bases and the J segment 0 bases; nucleotides outside the gene matches: 8. The CDR3 contains 17 residues. Germline V gene sequence: CDR1 SGHRS, CDR2 YFSETQ. The DNA of the CDR3 is TGCGCCAGCAGCTCGACCCCTAGCGGGTCCTCCTACAATGAGCAGTTCTTC. It yields the protein CASSSTPSGSSYNEQFF.

CDR3 sequence: CSVRTGGVTEAFF. The CDR3 DNA follows: TGCAGCGTAAGGACAGGGGGCGTCACTGAAGCTTTCTTT. The rearrangement joins TRBV29-1 to TRBJ1-1; 11 bases match TRBD1. The CDR3 extends over 13 amino acids. Germline V gene sequence: CDR1 SQVTM, CDR2 ANQGSEA. The J segment lost 4 bases and the V segment lost 6 bases, leaving 4 bases of the junction unmatched.

This sequence joins TRBV5-1 and TRBJ1-1, with 8 bases identical to TRBD1. The CDR3 spans 15 residues. With V trimmed by 2 bases and J by 1 base, 4 bases remained unmatched. Germline lookup yields CDR1 SGHRS and CDR2 YFSETQ. The CDR3 spells CASSLQGVGNTEAFF. DNA of the CDR3: TGCGCCAGCAGCTTACAGGGGGTGGGGAACACTGAAGCTTTCTTT.

The chain employs TRBV27 and TRBJ2-3; no definite D call. The CDR3 loop spans 17 amino acids. Trimming shortened V by 4 bases and J by 1 base, and 18 bases separated the two germline ends. Germline lookup yields CDR1 MNHEY and CDR2 SMNVEV (reference sequence). The CDR3 nucleotides are TGTGCCAGCAGTTCCCATCGGGTTACCTCCGGCACAGATACGCAGTATTTT. Protein sequence: CASSSHRVTSGTDTQYF.

This clone has only a few counts. This rearrangement joins TRBV9 to TRBJ2-1; the match to TRBD2 covers 8 bases. The CDR3 contains 15 residues. V trimming: 4 bases; J trimming: 10 bases; junction bases outside the gene matches: 13. Germline CDR1 and CDR2: SGDLS and YYNGEE. CDR3 nucleotide sequence: TGTGCCAGCAGCCCCACCCGGGGACTAGTTAACGAGCAGTTCTTC. It codes for CASSPTRGLVNEQFF.

This chain connects TRBV11-3 to TRBJ2-2; TRBD2 aligns across 8 bases. There are 17 residues in the CDR3. CDR1 is SGHNT and CDR2 is YENEEA in the germline V gene. J was trimmed by 5 bases and V by 6 bases; bases with no gene match: 14. The CDR3 is CASSLISGSLWTGELFF. CDR3 DNA: TGTGCCAGCAGTTTGATCAGCGGGAGTCTTTGGACCGGGGAGCTGTTTTTT.

This clone has only a few counts. CDR3 sequence: CASSPLQGNTEAFF. The DNA for the CDR3 is TGTGCCAGCTCACCACTACAGGGGAACACTGAAGCTTTCTTT. V gene TRBV18 combines with J gene TRBJ1-1, with D possibly being TRBD1 (6 bases). The CDR3 consists of 14 residues. Trimming stripped 1 base from V and 1 base from J, with 7 bases between. CDR1 is KGHSH, CDR2 LQKENI, per germline.

V is TRBV6-2 or TRBV6-3 and J is TRBJ2-3; maybe TRBD2 (5 bases). Trimming cost V 2 bases and J 0 bases, with 9 bases left between them. Germline CDR1 MNHEY, CDR2 SVGEGT. The CDR3 totals 15 residues. The CDR3: CASSYTAASTDTQYF. DNA of the CDR3: TGTGCCAGCAGTTACACAGCGGCTAGCACAGATACGCAGTATTTT.

This clone showed up just once. This chain links TRBV10-3 with TRBJ2-7; a possible D gene is TRBD2 (5 bases). The CDR3 length is 13 residues. Trimming removed 7 bases from V and 4 bases from J, with 14 bases in between. Germline CDR1 is ENHRY and CDR2 is SYGVKD. The CDR3 reads CAINGGPKYEQYF. The DNA of the CDR3 is TGTGCCATCAATGGAGGCCCTAAGTACGAGCAGTACTTC.

This chain uses TRBV3-1 (or the pseudogene TRBV3-2) with TRBJ2-7; D is perhaps TRBD2 (5 bases). V was cut by 0 bases and J by 6 bases, with 9 bases left in between. CDR3 size: 13 residues. Germline V gene lookup returns CDR1 LGHDT and CDR2 YNNKEL (reference sequence). CDR3 amino acids: CASSQDRSGEQYF. DNA for the CDR3: TGTGCCAGCAGCCAAGATCGAAGCGGCGAGCAGTACTTC.